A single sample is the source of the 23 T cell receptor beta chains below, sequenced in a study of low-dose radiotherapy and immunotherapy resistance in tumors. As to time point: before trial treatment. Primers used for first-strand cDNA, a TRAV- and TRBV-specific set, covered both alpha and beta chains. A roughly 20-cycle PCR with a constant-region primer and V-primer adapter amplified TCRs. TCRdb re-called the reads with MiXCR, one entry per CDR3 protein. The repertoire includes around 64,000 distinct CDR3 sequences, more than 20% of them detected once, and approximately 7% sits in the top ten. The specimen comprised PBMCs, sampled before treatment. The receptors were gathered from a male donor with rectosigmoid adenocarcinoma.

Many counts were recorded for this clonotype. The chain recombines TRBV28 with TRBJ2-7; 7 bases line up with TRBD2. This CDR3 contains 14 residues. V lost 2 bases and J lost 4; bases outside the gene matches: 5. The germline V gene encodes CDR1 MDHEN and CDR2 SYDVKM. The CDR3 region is CASSLRGVKYEQYF. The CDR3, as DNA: TGTGCCAGCAGTTTACGGGGGGTGAAGTACGAGCAGTACTTC.

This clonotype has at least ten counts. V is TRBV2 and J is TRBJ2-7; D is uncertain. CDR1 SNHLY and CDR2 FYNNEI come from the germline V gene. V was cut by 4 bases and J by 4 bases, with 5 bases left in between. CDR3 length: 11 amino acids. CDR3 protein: CASSVMYEQYF. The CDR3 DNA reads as TGTGCCAGCAGTGTAATGTACGAGCAGTACTTC.

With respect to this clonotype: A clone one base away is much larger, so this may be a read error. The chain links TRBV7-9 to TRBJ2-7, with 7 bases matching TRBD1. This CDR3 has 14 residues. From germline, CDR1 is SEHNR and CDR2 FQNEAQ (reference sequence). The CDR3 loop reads CANSPGQLRPEQYF. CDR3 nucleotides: TGTGCCAACAGCCCGGGACAGCTAAGACCCGAGCAGTACTTC.

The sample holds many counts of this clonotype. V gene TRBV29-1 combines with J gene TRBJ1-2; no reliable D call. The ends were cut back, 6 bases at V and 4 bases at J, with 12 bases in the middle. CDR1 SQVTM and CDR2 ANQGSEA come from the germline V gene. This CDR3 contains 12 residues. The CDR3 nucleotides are TGCAGCGTAGCCGACACGGCCTATGGCTACACCTTC. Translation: CSVADTAYGYTF.

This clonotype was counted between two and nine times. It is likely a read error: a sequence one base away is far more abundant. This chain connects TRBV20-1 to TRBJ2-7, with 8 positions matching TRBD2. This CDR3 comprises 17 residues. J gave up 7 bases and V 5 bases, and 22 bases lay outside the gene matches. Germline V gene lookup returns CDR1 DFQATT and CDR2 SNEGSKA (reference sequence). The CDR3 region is CSAYSSSSGFSYNEQYF. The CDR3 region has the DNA TGCAGTGCTTATAGCTCGTCTAGCGGGTTCTCCTACAATGAGCAGTACTTC.

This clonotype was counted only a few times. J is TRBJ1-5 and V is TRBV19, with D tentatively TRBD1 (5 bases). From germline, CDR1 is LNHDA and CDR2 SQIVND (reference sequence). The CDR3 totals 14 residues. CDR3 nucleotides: TGTGCACTCGGGGGAGTTAAGAACAATCAGCCCCAGCATTTT. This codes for CALGGVKNNQPQHF.

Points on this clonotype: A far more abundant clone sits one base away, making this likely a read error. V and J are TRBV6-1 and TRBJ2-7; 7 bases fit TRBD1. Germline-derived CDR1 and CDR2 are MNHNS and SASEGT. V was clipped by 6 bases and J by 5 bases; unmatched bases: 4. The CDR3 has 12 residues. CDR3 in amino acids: CASRGTVDEQYF. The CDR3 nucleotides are TGTGCCAGCAGGGGGACAGTGGACGAGCAGTACTTC.

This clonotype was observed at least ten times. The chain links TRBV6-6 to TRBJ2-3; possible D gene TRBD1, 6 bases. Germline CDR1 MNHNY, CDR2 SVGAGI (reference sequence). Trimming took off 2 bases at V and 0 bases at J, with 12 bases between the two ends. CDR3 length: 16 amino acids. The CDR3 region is CASSYPAGTSTDTQYF. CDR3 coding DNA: TGTGCCAGCAGTTACCCAGCCGGGACAAGCACAGATACGCAGTATTTT.

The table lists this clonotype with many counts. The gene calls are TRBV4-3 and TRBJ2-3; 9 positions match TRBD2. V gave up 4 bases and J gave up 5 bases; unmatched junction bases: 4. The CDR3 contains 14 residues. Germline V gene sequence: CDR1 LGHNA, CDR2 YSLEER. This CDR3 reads CASSRLAGQDTQYF. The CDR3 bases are TGCGCCAGCAGCCGCCTAGCGGGACAAGATACGCAGTATTTT.

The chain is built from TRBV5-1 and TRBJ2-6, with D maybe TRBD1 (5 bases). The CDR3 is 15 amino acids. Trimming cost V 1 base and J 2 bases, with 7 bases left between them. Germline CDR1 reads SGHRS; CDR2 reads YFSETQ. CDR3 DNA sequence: TGCGCCAGCAGCTTGATAGGGGCTGGGGCCAACGTCCTGACTTTC. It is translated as CASSLIGAGANVLTF. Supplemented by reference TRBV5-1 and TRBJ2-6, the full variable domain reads KAGVTQTPRYLIKTRGQQVTLSCSPISGHRSVSWYQQTPGQGLQFLFEYFSETQRNKGNFPGRFSGRQFSNSRSEMNVSTLELGDSALYLCASSLIGAGANVLTFGAGSRLTVL.

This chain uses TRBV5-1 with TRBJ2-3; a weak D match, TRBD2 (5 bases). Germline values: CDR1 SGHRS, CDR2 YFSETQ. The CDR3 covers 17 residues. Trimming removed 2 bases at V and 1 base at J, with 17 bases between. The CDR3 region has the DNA TGCGCCAGCAGCTTTTACACGGGGTCGGACGGCACAGATACGCAGTATTTT. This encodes CASSFYTGSDGTDTQYF.

The DNA of the CDR3 is TGTGCCAGCGTCGCGGGAGATTTCTATGAGCAGTTCTTC. Translation gives CASVAGDFYEQFF. This sequence joins TRBV4-2 and TRBJ2-1, with 7 bases that match TRBD2. Germline trimming cut 8 bases from V and 8 bases from J; bases unmatched to any gene: 9. This CDR3 comprises 13 residues. Germline CDR1 LGHNA, CDR2 YNFKEQ.

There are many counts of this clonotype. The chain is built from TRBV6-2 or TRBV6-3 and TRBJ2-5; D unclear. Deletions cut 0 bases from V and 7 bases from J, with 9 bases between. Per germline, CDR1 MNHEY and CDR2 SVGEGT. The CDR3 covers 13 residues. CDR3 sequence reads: CASSYSTLGTQYF. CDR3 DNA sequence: TGTGCCAGCAGTTACTCGACGCTAGGGACCCAGTACTTC.

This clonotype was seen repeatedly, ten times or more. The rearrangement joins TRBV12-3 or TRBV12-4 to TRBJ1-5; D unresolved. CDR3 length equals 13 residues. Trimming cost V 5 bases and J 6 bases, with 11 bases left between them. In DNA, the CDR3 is TGTGCCAGCAGTCTGAAGTACGGTCAGCCCCAGCATTTT. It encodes CASSLKYGQPQHF.

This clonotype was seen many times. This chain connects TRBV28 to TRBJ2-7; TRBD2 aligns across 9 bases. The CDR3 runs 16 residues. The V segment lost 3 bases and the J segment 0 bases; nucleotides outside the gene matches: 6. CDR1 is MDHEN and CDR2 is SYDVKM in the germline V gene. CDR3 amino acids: CASSLEAGGFSYEQYF. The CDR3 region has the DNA TGTGCCAGCAGTTTGGAAGCGGGGGGCTTCTCCTACGAGCAGTACTTC.

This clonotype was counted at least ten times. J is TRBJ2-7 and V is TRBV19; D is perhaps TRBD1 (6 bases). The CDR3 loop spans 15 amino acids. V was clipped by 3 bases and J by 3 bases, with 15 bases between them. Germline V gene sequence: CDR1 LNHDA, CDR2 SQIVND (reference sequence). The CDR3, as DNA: TGTGCCAGTAGTATCGGGTCAGGGGCACTCTACGAGCAGTACTTC. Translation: CASSIGSGALYEQYF. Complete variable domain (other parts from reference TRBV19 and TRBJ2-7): DGGITQSPKYLFRKEGQNVTLSCEQNLNHDAMYWYRQDPGQGLRLIYYSQIVNDFQKGDIAEGYSVSREKKESFPLTVTSAQKNPTAFYLCASSIGSGALYEQYFGPGTRLTVT.

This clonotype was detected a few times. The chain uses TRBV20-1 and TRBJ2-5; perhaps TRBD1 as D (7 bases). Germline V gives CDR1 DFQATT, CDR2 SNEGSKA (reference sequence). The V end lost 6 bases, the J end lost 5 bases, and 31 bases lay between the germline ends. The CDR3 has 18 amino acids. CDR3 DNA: TGCAGTGCCCCAAAGACAGGGAGAAAACCGAGGGGGAGGGAGACCCAGTACTTC. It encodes CSAPKTGRKPRGRETQYF.

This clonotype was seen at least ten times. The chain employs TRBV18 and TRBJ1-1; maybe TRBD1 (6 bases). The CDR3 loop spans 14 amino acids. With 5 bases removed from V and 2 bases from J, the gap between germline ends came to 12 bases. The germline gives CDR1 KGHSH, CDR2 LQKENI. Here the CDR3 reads CASSAGQTNTEAFF. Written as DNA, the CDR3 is TGTGCCAGCTCAGCCGGACAGACAAACACTGAAGCTTTCTTT. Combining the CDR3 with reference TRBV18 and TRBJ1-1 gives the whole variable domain NAGVMQNPRHLVRRRGQEARLRCSPMKGHSHVYWYRQLPEEGLKFMVYLQKENIIDESGMPKERFSAEFPKEGPSILRIQQVVRGDSAAYFCASSAGQTNTEAFFGQGTRLTVV.

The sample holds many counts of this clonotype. The CDR3 is CASKRTESNSPLHF. The CDR3 DNA is TGTGCCAGCAAGAGGACAGAATCTAATTCACCCCTCCACTTT. This rearrangement joins TRBV6-2 or TRBV6-3 to TRBJ1-6; possibly TRBD1 for D (6 bases). Per the germline V gene, CDR1 is MNHEY and CDR2 is SVGEGT. The V gene lost 7 bases and the J gene lost 6 bases, with 13 bases spanning the gap. The CDR3 extends over 14 amino acids.

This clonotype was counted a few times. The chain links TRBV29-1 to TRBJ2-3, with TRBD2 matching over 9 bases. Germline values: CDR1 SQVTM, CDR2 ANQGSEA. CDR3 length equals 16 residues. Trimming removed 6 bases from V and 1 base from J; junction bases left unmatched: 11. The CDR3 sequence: CSVAGGRVRGTDTQYF. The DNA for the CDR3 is TGCAGCGTCGCGGGGGGGAGGGTTAGAGGCACAGATACGCAGTATTTT.

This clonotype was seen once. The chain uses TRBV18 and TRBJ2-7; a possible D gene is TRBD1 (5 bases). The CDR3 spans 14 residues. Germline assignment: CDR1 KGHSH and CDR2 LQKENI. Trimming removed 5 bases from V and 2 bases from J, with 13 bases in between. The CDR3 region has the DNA TGTGCCAGCTCAGCCGCGCAGGGAACCTACGAGCAGTACTTC. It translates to CASSAAQGTYEQYF.

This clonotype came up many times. CDR3 sequence (DNA): TGCGCCAGCAGCTTGATGGGCAGGGTCAGGGATACGCAGTATTTT. This gives the protein CASSLMGRVRDTQYF. The chain joins TRBV5-1 to TRBJ2-3; D may be TRBD1 (5 bases). This CDR3 has 15 residues. CDR1 is SGHRS and CDR2 is YFSETQ in the germline V gene. V was shortened by 1 base and J by 6 bases, with 15 bases between the two germline ends.

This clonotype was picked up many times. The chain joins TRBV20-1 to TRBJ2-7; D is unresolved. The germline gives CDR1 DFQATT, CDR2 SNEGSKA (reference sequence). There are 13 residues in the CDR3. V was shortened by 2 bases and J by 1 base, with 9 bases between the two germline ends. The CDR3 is CSARSPVSYEQYF. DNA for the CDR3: TGCAGTGCTAGATCCCCGGTTTCCTACGAGCAGTACTTC.